One and the same sample provided the 17 T cell receptor beta chains below, sequenced in a study of CD8 T cells in ankylosing spondylitis. MiXCR, run by TCRdb on the 5' RACE reads, gives a single entry per CDR3 protein. The sample has 200,000 to 300,000 distinct CDR3 sequences, less than 10% seen once; the top ten hold under 7.5%. Sample: blood, either unsorted or a sorted T cell fraction (not recorded which). The source of these receptors is a male donor with ankylosing spondylitis or in good health (not recorded which).

This clonotype appeared many times. The chain couples TRBV29-1 to TRBJ2-4, with 7 nucleotides matching TRBD1. CDR3 length: 14 residues. CDR1 is SQVTM, CDR2 ANQGSEA, per germline. V shed 6 bases, J shed 5 bases, and the junction held 10 bases outside the gene matches. The CDR3 DNA sequence: TGCAGCGTAGCAGACAGGGCCGGCCAAAACATTCAGTACTTC. It encodes CSVADRAGQNIQYF.

This clonotype was found many times. The chain has TRBV6-2 or TRBV6-3 and TRBJ2-7; D uncertain. Germline-derived CDR1 and CDR2 are MNHEY and SVGEGT. The CDR3 is 14 amino acids. Trimming stripped 7 bases from V and 1 base from J, with 14 bases between. The chain's CDR3 is CASTGLRTSYEQYF. CDR3 sequence (DNA): TGTGCCAGCACCGGCCTGCGAACGTCCTACGAGCAGTACTTC.

Comment on this clonotype: Possible read error: a much larger clone is one base away. Since the CDR3 does not end with the conserved phenylalanine or tryptophan, this likely comes from a read error. V and J are TRBV11-2 and TRBJ2-2; no clear D gene. The CDR3 runs to 15 residues. The germline V gene has CDR1 SGHAT and CDR2 FQNNGV. V was shortened by 3 bases and J by 6 bases, with 14 bases between the two germline ends. The CDR3 reads CASSFTPRVSGELFL. CDR3 in DNA: TGTGCCAGCAGCTTCACACCCCGAGTTTCCGGGGAGCTGTTTCTT.

The J gene is TRBJ2-1, the V gene TRBV30; 11 nucleotides match TRBD2. V was clipped by 3 bases and J by 3 bases; unmatched bases: 13. This CDR3 has 18 amino acids. Germline V gene sequence: CDR1 GTSNPN, CDR2 SVGIG (reference sequence). The CDR3 here is CAWRHPPTSGSFYNEQFF. CDR3 in DNA: TGTGCCTGGAGGCACCCCCCAACTAGCGGGAGTTTCTACAATGAGCAGTTCTTC. The complete variable domain, with remaining parts taken from reference TRBV30 and TRBJ2-1, reads SQTIHQWPATLVQPVGSPLSLECTVEGTSNPNLYWYRQAAGRGLQLLFYSVGIGQISSEVPQNLSASRPQDRQFILSSKKLLLSDSGFYLCAWRHPPTSGSFYNEQFFGPGTRLTVL.

This clonotype came up a few times. The genes are TRBV29-1 and TRBJ2-5; D unclear. Trimming pared 3 bases from V and 7 bases from J, leaving 12 bases between. This CDR3 has 12 residues. Germline lookup yields CDR1 SQVTM and CDR2 ANQGSEA. The CDR3: CSVDSTEVTQYF. The CDR3 DNA sequence: TGCAGCGTTGATTCTACGGAAGTGACCCAGTACTTC.

This clonotype appeared many times. The gene calls are TRBV7-9 and TRBJ1-3; D possibly corresponds to TRBD1 (5 bases). V was trimmed by 4 bases and J by 1 base, leaving 14 bases between them. CDR1 and CDR2 from the germline V gene are SEHNR and FQNEAQ (reference sequence). The CDR3 is 16 amino acids. In DNA, the CDR3 is TGTGCCAGCAGCTCAGCAGGCAGGGTTTCTGGAAACACCATATATTTT. Its protein product is CASSSAGRVSGNTIYF.

This clonotype was seen at least ten times. The rearrangement uses TRBV24-1 and TRBJ1-2; no definite D call. The CDR3 sequence is 13 residues long. Germline CDR1 reads KGHDR; CDR2 reads SFDVKD. The germline V and J ends were trimmed by 4 bases and 6 bases, with 11 bases remaining between them. The CDR3: CATSDLMGHGYTF. CDR3 DNA: TGTGCCACCAGTGACCTCATGGGCCATGGCTACACCTTC.

This clonotype was counted at least ten times. The chain has TRBV4-3 and TRBJ2-1, with D tentatively TRBD1 or TRBD2 (5 bases each). V shed 5 bases and J shed 5 bases, with 19 bases lying between them. The CDR3 has 16 amino acids. Germline V CDR1 and CDR2: LGHNA, YSLEER. This chain's CDR3 is CASSYYSGPKDNEQFF. CDR3 bases: TGCGCCAGCAGCTACTACTCGGGGCCGAAGGACAATGAGCAGTTCTTC.

This clonotype was found many times. At one of its ends the junction is not consistent with the germline gene, which may arise from a read error. The V and J genes are TRBV7-2 and TRBJ1-5, with TRBD1 matching over 9 bases. Germline CDR1 reads SGHTA; CDR2 reads FQGNSA. The CDR3 is 15 amino acids. The CDR3 spells CASSSTGTGNRPQHF. CDR3 coding DNA: TGTGCCAGCAGTAGTACCGGGACAGGGAATCGGCCCCAGCATTTT. The full variable domain, completed using reference TRBV7-2 and TRBJ1-5, is GAGVSQSPSNKVTEKGKDVELRCDPISGHTALYWYRQSLGQGLEFLIYFQGNSAPDKSGLPSDRFSAERTGGSVSTLTIQRTQQEDSAVYLCASSSTGTGNRPQHFGDGTRLSIL.

This clonotype was seen many times. The CDR3 DNA reads TGTGCCAGCAAACTAGCCCTAGGGGAGACCCAGTACTTC. It yields the protein CASKLALGETQYF. The chain combines TRBV6-1 with TRBJ2-5; possibly TRBD2 for D (6 bases). Germline V gene lookup returns CDR1 MNHNS and CDR2 SASEGT. CDR3 length: 13 amino acids. V lost 7 bases, J lost 5 bases, and 14 bases lay in between.

At least ten counts were recorded for this clonotype. This chain joins TRBV5-1 and TRBJ1-2; D not resolved. Trimming left V 4 bases short and J 1 base short, with 11 bases between. This CDR3 has 14 amino acids. In germline, CDR1 is SGHRS, CDR2 YFSETQ. The CDR3 sequence is CASSPRVLNYGYTF. CDR3 nucleotides: TGCGCCAGCAGCCCTAGGGTACTTAACTATGGCTACACCTTC.

This clonotype appeared many times. V gene TRBV5-1 combines with J gene TRBJ1-2; 8 bases are shared with TRBD1. The CDR3 covers 12 residues. The germline V gene encodes CDR1 SGHRS and CDR2 YFSETQ. Germline trimming cut 4 bases from V and 13 bases from J; bases unmatched to any gene: 9. The CDR3 coding sequence is TGCGCCAGCAGCCCGGGTCAGGGGGCGGCCACCTTC. This translates into CASSPGQGAATF.

This clonotype was recorded many times. V is TRBV14 and J is TRBJ2-2, with D hard to call. Germline V gene sequence: CDR1 SGHDN, CDR2 FVKESK. V was cut by 2 bases and J by 6 bases, with 4 bases left in between. The CDR3 covers 12 residues. CDR3 bases: TGTGCCAGCAGCCAAATTCCCGGGGAGCTGTTTTTT. This translates into CASSQIPGELFF. Variable domain in full (rest from reference TRBV14 and TRBJ2-2): EAGVTQFPSHSVIEKGQTVTLRCDPISGHDNLYWYRRVMGKEIKFLLHFVKESKQDESGMPNNRFLAERTGGTYSTLKVQPAELEDSGVYFCASSQIPGELFFGEGSRLTVL.

This sequence joins TRBV12-3 or TRBV12-4 and TRBJ2-2, with 9 nucleotides matching TRBD1. Trimming at V came to 4 bases and at J to 2 bases, leaving 8 bases not matched to a gene. The CDR3 sequence is 17 residues long. Written as DNA, the CDR3 is TGTGCCAGCAGTTCCACACAGGGGGCGGTTAACACCGGGGAGCTGTTTTTT. Translation: CASSSTQGAVNTGELFF.

This clonotype was picked up many times. The chain carries TRBV12-3 or TRBV12-4 and TRBJ2-1, with 8 positions matching TRBD1. The CDR3 runs 15 residues. Trimming at V came to 5 bases and at J to 4 bases, leaving 7 bases not matched to a gene. The CDR3 DNA follows: TGTGCCAGCAGTAACCGGGACAGGTATTACAATGAGCAGTTCTTC. As protein: CASSNRDRYYNEQFF.

This clonotype has just a few counts. The chain carries TRBV12-3 or TRBV12-4 and TRBJ2-7; 9 nucleotides line up with TRBD2. With V trimmed by 7 bases and J by 2 bases, 9 bases remained unmatched. CDR3 size: 15 residues. Here the CDR3 reads CASKGMAGGAYEQYF. CDR3 nucleotides: TGTGCCAGCAAGGGCATGGCGGGAGGGGCCTACGAGCAGTACTTC.

This clonotype was recorded many times. This chain connects TRBV30 to TRBJ1-1, with 7 nucleotides matching TRBD1. There are 11 residues in the CDR3. Germline CDR1 GTSNPN, CDR2 SVGIG (reference sequence). V shed 2 bases and J 11 bases; nucleotides not matched to a gene: 5. CDR3 amino acids: CAWSFTGEAFF. CDR3 in DNA: TGTGCCTGGAGTTTCACAGGGGAGGCTTTCTTT.